This T cell receptor beta chain was recovered during a study of blood T cell repertoires in COVID-19. Whole-study context: The cDNA or gDNA used as material had been derived from T cells, B-cell-depleted T cells, or PBMCs.

Residents of approximately 25 US areas, aged roughly 18 to 89 years, made up the participants. Cohorts were assigned according to the clinical history that participants reported. Cohort 3 recovered donors had two negative PCRs, clearance, or symptom resolution. The CDR3 has 15 amino acids. The V gene's germline CDR1 is LNHDA and CDR2 SQIVND (reference sequence). Unmatched junction bases numbered 5, after V lost 3 bases and J lost 3 bases. The assay was immunoSEQ multiplex PCR, and TCRdb's table has in-frame clones only and misses some. The sample comprises about 400,000 clones, approximately 84% of which are singletons, and 2.5% to 3.5% rests with the top ten.

The TCR originated in a woman aged 25 to 45 who had recovered from COVID-19. The chain uses TRBV19 and TRBJ2-7, with 10 bases fitting TRBD2. The sequenced sample consisted of PBMCs or T cells enriched from blood (not recorded which). The CDR3 bases are TGTGCCAGTAGTATTTCTAGCGGGGGCAACTACGAGCAGTACTTC. Its protein is CASSISSGGNYEQYF.